This TCR beta chain was captured in a study of cytomegalovirus exposure and HLA in healthy donors. As for the study in general: The same platform as the 650 to 700 first-cohort repertoires was used for the 130 or so validation repertoires, a later analysis reported.

The CDR3 length is 19 residues. Profiled with immunoSEQ multiplex PCR; TCRdb holds only in-frame clones, not every one. The top ten hold 0.6% to 0.8% of the sample, which has roughly 150,000 clones, about nine tenths seen once. Sequencing was performed on PBMCs. The sequence was collected from a young man in good health and CMV-seronegative. The genes are TRBV12-1 and TRBJ2-7; TRBD1, as called in the table, went unchecked against the DNA. TRBV12-1 is listed as a pseudogene. This CDR3 is CASSPTGTAPTRMFYEQYF. DNA of the CDR3: TGTGCCAGCAGCCCCACCGGGACAGCTCCAACTAGAATGTTCTACGAGCAGTACTTC.